Described below is a single T cell receptor beta chain sequence and its context. The PCR contained 60 Vbeta and 13 Jbeta primers. TCRdb keeps only in-frame clones here, not all; method: immunoSEQ multiplex PCR. Listed are tens of thousands of clones; 4.8% falls within the top ten. This entry comes from a study of cytomegalovirus exposure and HLA in healthy donors. Trimming took 1 base from V and 14 from J; bases not matched to a gene: 6. The germline V gene encodes CDR1 SGHTA and CDR2 FQGNSA. This CDR3 is built from 14 residues. The sequencing sample was made of PBMCs. The rearrangement joins TRBV7-2 to TRBJ2-1, with TRBD2 matching over 12 bases. The source of this sequence is a female donor in good health and CMV-seronegative. CDR3 DNA: TGTGCCAGCAGCTTAGAGCTAGCGGGGGGGCCTGAGTTCTTC. Protein sequence: CASSLELAGGPEFF.